This T cell receptor beta chain was profiled in a study of ipilimumab plus nivolumab after autologous stem cell transplantation. Study information: A median of about 8 nivolumab and 4 to 6 ipilimumab doses were given. The study, taken as a whole, reports: TCR repertoire, Treg phenotype and gut microbiota reportedly support more study of this approach.

Ipilimumab, 1 mg/kg, started 14 to 28 days after autologous transplant. Details on this clone: Its antigen is unidentified.

Germline CDR1 LNHDA, CDR2 SQIVND (reference sequence). After removal of 6 bases from V and 2 bases from J, the junction contained 6 bases not matched to a gene. The CDR3 is 16 amino acids. Data came from immunoSEQ multiplex PCR; TCRdb stores just in-frame clones and leaves some out. Seen here are fewer than 15,000 clones, under 85% observed once, and the top ten hold roughly a tenth. Sequences were derived from PBMCs, sampled in a trial of ipilimumab plus nivolumab as post-transplant consolidation. The TCR was taken from a male donor with primary mediastinal lymphoma. This chain links TRBV19 with TRBJ1-5, with TRBD1 matching over 11 bases. Here the CDR3 DNA reads TGTGCCAGTAGCCGAAGGACAGGGGGCGGCAATCAGCCCCAGCATTTT. It is translated as CASSRRTGGGNQPQHF.